Listed below are T cell receptor beta chains from one sample, sequenced in a study of early T cells in non-severe SARS-CoV-2 infection. TCRdb itself ran the 5' RACE reads through MiXCR, one entry per CDR3 protein. This table has 75,000 to 100,000 distinct CDR3 sequences, 13% to 15% appearing once. The sequencing sample was made of whole blood. Source of these receptors: an adult who was a healthcare worker with PCR-confirmed SARS-CoV-2 infection or an uninfected control (not recorded which). Each CDR3 is given with its conserved first and last residue. The D gene is left open where the match is weak. Rows give clone size only sometimes, using once, few, many, or a class for an expanded clone.

>NA|TRBJ1-3|TRBV10-2|few
CASTSPVSGNTIYF
TGCGCCAGCACTTCCCCTGTCTCTGGAAACACCATATATTTT
>TRBD1|TRBJ1-2|TRBV27|NA
CASRPLVGGSVDYGYTF
TGTGCCAGCAGACCCCTAGTAGGGGGCTCCGTGGACTATGGCTACACCTTC
>NA|TRBJ2-7|TRBV5-1|NA
CASSSQSTYEQYF
TGCGCCAGCAGCAGTCAGTCTACCTACGAGCAGTACTTC
>TRBD2|TRBJ2-1|TRBV19|few
CASSRQAGVYGEQFF
TGTGCCAGTAGTAGACAAGCGGGGGTTTATGGTGAGCAGTTCTTC
>NA|TRBJ2-7|TRBV20-1|NA
CSARDSWDPPYEQYF
TGCAGTGCTAGAGATAGTTGGGACCCTCCCTACGAGCAGTACTTC
>TRBD1|TRBJ1-2|TRBV6-1|few
CASRFSGQGYRYTF
TGTGCCAGCAGGTTCTCGGGACAGGGCTACCGCTACACCTTC
>NA|TRBJ2-3|TRBV29-1|NA
CSATPSTDTQYF
TGCAGCGCGACACCTAGCACAGATACGCAGTATTTT
>TRBD1|TRBJ1-4|TRBV2|NA
CASSTGQGRSEKLFF
TGTGCCAGCAGTACCGGACAGGGTCGGAGTGAAAAACTGTTTTTT
>NA|TRBJ1-2|TRBV9|many
CASSVGETNYGYTF
TGTGCCAGCAGCGTAGGTGAGACTAACTATGGCTACACCTTC
>NA|TRBJ1-4|TRBV2|few
CASSVFRAEKLFF
TGTGCCAGCAGTGTTTTTAGGGCTGAAAAACTGTTTTTT
>TRBD1|TRBJ2-1|TRBV6-2/TRBV6-3|NA
CASRLDRRPEYEQFF
TGTGCCAGCAGACTGGACAGGCGACCGGAATATGAGCAGTTCTTC